The T cell receptor beta chain described here comes from a study of T cells in Graves' hyperthyroidism and ophthalmopathy. The CDR3 is 13 residues long. Trimming removed 3 bases at V and 7 bases at J, with 9 bases between. Germline loops: CDR1 MNHEY, CDR2 SMNVEV (reference sequence). This clonotype has at least ten counts. Using RNA transcripts as the source, TCR beta CDR3 regions were amplified. With the HTBI primer set, the TCR CDR3 went through a first round of RT-PCR. Each CDR3 protein gets one entry after TCRdb re-called the multiplex PCR reads with MiXCR. The sample has a few hundred thousand distinct CDR3 sequences, nearly 15% seen once.

Specimen: blood. The origin of this receptor is a woman between 45 and 60 years old with Graves' hyperthyroidism that later progressed to Graves' ophthalmopathy. The chain links TRBV27 to TRBJ1-4, with D uncertain. CDR3 amino acids: CASSFKGGEKLFF. CDR3 DNA sequence: TGTGCCAGCAGTTTTAAGGGAGGTGAAAAACTGTTTTTT. Combining the CDR3 with reference TRBV27 and TRBJ1-4 gives the whole variable domain EAQVTQNPRYLITVTGKKLTVTCSQNMNHEYMSWYRQDPGLGLRQIYYSMNVEVTDKGDVPEGYKVSRKEKRNFPLILESPSPNQTSLYFCASSFKGGEKLFFGSGTQLSVL.